Listed below are T cell receptor beta chains from one sample, sequenced in a study of T cell repertoires in cytomegalovirus infection. Via MiXCR, TCRdb re-called the reads, giving one row per CDR3 protein. The table lists roughly 150,000 distinct CDR3 sequences, 23% of them singletons. Sequenced input: PBMCs. Every receptor here comes from a human donor in good health (CMV status not recorded). Some clones in this sample may be carry-over from other donors' samples. The CDR3 runs from the conserved cysteine through the conserved F or W. Each record gives: J gene, clone size, D gene, V gene, CDR3 protein, CDR3 DNA. The D gene is left open where the match is weak. Size is stated for part of the rows, as once, few or many counts, or as a class when the clone is expanded.

TRBJ2-7 many - TRBV13 CASSLAVGRVSYEQYF TGTGCCAGCAGCTTAGCGGTCGGCAGGGTAAGCTACGAGCAGTACTTC
TRBJ2-7 many TRBD2 TRBV7-2 CASSGGTSGYYEQYF TGTGCCAGCAGCGGCGGGACTAGCGGTTACTACGAGCAGTACTTC
TRBJ2-1 few TRBD2 TRBV6-2/TRBV6-3 CASSYWASGNNEQFF TGTGCCAGCAGTTACTGGGCTAGCGGAAACAATGAGCAGTTCTTC
TRBJ1-1 - - TRBV29-1 CSARDGRDTEAFF TGCAGCGCACGGGACGGTAGAGACACTGAAGCTTTCTTT
TRBJ2-2 few TRBD1 TRBV25-1 CASSAQGTAVNTGELFF TGTGCCAGCAGCGCCCAAGGGACAGCCGTGAACACCGGGGAGCTGTTTTTT
TRBJ2-3 - - TRBV14 CASSQVGRSTDTQYF TGTGCCAGCAGCCAAGTGGGCCGTAGCACAGATACGCAGTATTTT
TRBJ2-5 - TRBD1 TRBV5-4 CASSLPPGQGFQETQYF TGTGCCAGCAGCTTGCCTCCGGGACAGGGATTCCAAGAGACCCAGTACTTC
TRBJ2-1 few - TRBV27 CASSASLGEQFF TGTGCCAGCAGTGCTAGTTTGGGTGAGCAGTTCTTC
TRBJ1-1 - - TRBV4-1 CASSQDRYQGDTEAFF TGCGCCAGCAGCCAAGATCGGTACCAGGGTGACACTGAAGCTTTCTTT
TRBJ2-2 many TRBD1 TRBV7-8 CASSPRWDSGELFF TGTGCCAGCAGCCCTAGATGGGACAGCGGGGAGCTGTTTTTT
TRBJ1-1 - TRBD1 TRBV29-1 CSVARTGGNSEAFF TGCAGCGTAGCCCGGACAGGCGGAAATAGTGAAGCTTTCTTT
TRBJ2-7 few - TRBV7-4 CASSLVGVNEQYF TGTGCCAGCAGCTTAGTGGGAGTGAACGAGCAGTACTTC
TRBJ2-7 - - TRBV11-2 CASSLDLGETYEQYF TGTGCCAGCAGCTTAGATCTCGGGGAGACCTACGAGCAGTACTTC
TRBJ1-5 - - TRBV4-3 CASSQDDGVYVPQHF TGCGCCAGCAGCCAAGATGACGGGGTGTACGTGCCCCAGCATTTT
TRBJ2-3 few TRBD2 TRBV28 CASEQAGGDTQYF TGTGCCAGCGAGCAAGCGGGAGGAGATACGCAGTATTTT
TRBJ2-1 many - TRBV7-2 CASSSINSKLEQFF TGTGCCAGCAGCTCCATAAACTCGAAACTTGAGCAGTTCTTC
TRBJ2-3 few - TRBV19 CASSSRTLTSTDTQYF TGTGCCAGTAGTTCTCGGACGTTAACTAGCACAGATACGCAGTATTTT
TRBJ2-7 - - TRBV10-3 CAISESAGITYEQYF TGTGCCATCAGTGAGTCGGCAGGTATTACCTACGAGCAGTACTTC
TRBJ2-1 many - TRBV7-9 CASSSGRRSSYNEQFF TGTGCCAGCAGCTCTGGGAGAAGGAGCTCCTACAATGAGCAGTTCTTC
TRBJ2-7 - TRBD1 TRBV27 CASSPGTGAAYEQYF TGTGCCAGCAGTCCCGGGACAGGGGCCGCCTACGAGCAGTACTTC
TRBJ1-6 - - TRBV12-3/TRBV12-4 CASSPGIAYNSPLHF TGTGCCAGCAGCCCCGGGATAGCCTATAATTCACCCCTCCACTTT
TRBJ1-4 - - TRBV30 CAWNLRGEKLFF TGTGCCTGGAATCTGAGGGGTGAAAAACTGTTTTTT
TRBJ2-4 - - TRBV30 CAWSVPGRGDIQYF TGTGCCTGGAGTGTACCTGGTAGAGGAGACATTCAGTACTTC
TRBJ2-1 many - TRBV7-9 CASSFGWTIRRNEQFF TGTGCCAGCAGCTTCGGCTGGACTATCAGGAGGAATGAGCAGTTCTTC
TRBJ2-4 - TRBD1 TRBV7-9 CASSASTGGLTKNIQYF TGTGCCAGCAGCGCCAGCACAGGGGGCTTAACCAAAAACATTCAGTACTTC
TRBJ2-2 few - TRBV29-1 CSVEKGWNTGELFF TGCAGCGTTGAGAAGGGCTGGAACACCGGGGAGCTGTTTTTT
TRBJ2-7 few - TRBV6-5 CASMRSGEPYEQYF TGTGCCAGCATGAGAAGCGGAGAACCCTACGAGCAGTACTTC
TRBJ1-2 few - TRBV12-3/TRBV12-4 CASSLRTATGGYTF TGTGCCAGCAGCTTACGGACTGCCACCGGCGGCTACACCTTC
TRBJ1-2 - TRBD1 TRBV28 CASSFLQGAYGYTF TGTGCCAGCAGTTTTTTGCAGGGGGCCTATGGCTACACCTTC
TRBJ2-1 few - TRBV11-3 CASSLFSSGDHEQFF TGTGCCAGCAGCTTATTTTCGTCAGGGGACCATGAGCAGTTCTTC
TRBJ1-1 many TRBD1 TRBV13 CASRGNRGTEAFF TGTGCCAGCAGGGGAAACAGGGGAACTGAAGCTTTCTTT
TRBJ2-7 few TRBD1 TRBV20-1 CSARVFGQGMSEQYF TGCAGTGCTAGAGTCTTTGGACAGGGGATGAGTGAGCAGTACTTC
TRBJ1-4 - - TRBV6-2/TRBV6-3 CASSYSGLGEKLFF TGTGCCAGCAGTTACTCCGGACTGGGGGAAAAACTGTTTTTT
TRBJ1-2 many - TRBV6-1 CASSEQNYGYTF TGTGCCAGCAGTGAACAGAACTATGGCTACACCTTC
TRBJ1-2 many - TRBV12-3/TRBV12-4 CASSSPGFYGYTF TGTGCCAGCAGTAGCCCCGGGTTCTATGGCTACACCTTC
TRBJ2-5 - TRBD2 TRBV3-1 CASSQDRGTSYETQYF TGTGCCAGCAGCCAAGATCGGGGGACTAGCTATGAGACCCAGTACTTC
TRBJ2-7 many - TRBV7-6 CASSFDHPSNEQYF TGTGCCAGCAGCTTTGATCATCCGAGCAACGAGCAGTACTTC
TRBJ2-1 many TRBD2 TRBV28 CASSLSGLAGGLVSEQFF TGTGCCAGCAGTTTATCCGGACTAGCGGGAGGGCTAGTCAGTGAGCAGTTCTTC
TRBJ2-7 - - TRBV5-5 CASCDYWAYEQYF TGTGCCAGCTGTGACTACTGGGCGTACGAGCAGTACTTC
TRBJ1-5 - - TRBV5-6 CASSLGSGNQPQHF TGTGCCAGCAGCTTGGGGAGTGGCAATCAGCCCCAGCATTTT
TRBJ1-6 - TRBD1 TRBV19 CATSRTGYGSPLHF TGTGCCACCTCCCGGACAGGGTATGGATCACCCCTCCACTTT
TRBJ2-7 many TRBD2 TRBV28 CASSLLAGGTYEQYF TGTGCCAGCAGTTTACTAGCGGGAGGGACCTACGAGCAGTACTTC
TRBJ2-5 - - TRBV19 CASSISSTSVTQYF TGTGCCAGTAGTATATCTTCTACCTCCGTGACCCAGTACTTC
TRBJ1-1 many - TRBV28 CASSRATEAFF TGTGCCAGCAGCCGGGCGACTGAAGCTTTCTTT
TRBJ1-5 many TRBD1 TRBV28 CASSPRQGNSNQPQHF TGTGCCAGCAGTCCGAGACAGGGGAATAGCAATCAGCCCCAGCATTTT
TRBJ2-7 - - TRBV28 CASGSFNRHTYEQYF TGTGCCAGCGGTAGCTTTAACCGCCATACCTACGAGCAGTACTTC
TRBJ2-2 many TRBD1 TRBV7-2 CASSLDGTGYTGELFF TGTGCCAGCAGCTTAGATGGGACAGGTTACACCGGGGAGCTGTTTTTT
TRBJ2-1 few TRBD1 TRBV28 CASSFSDRVYDEQFF TGTGCCAGCAGTTTCTCTGACAGGGTGTACGATGAGCAGTTCTTC
TRBJ2-1 - - TRBV28 CASSLAPVNEQFF TGTGCCAGCAGTTTAGCCCCAGTCAATGAGCAGTTCTTC
TRBJ2-1 few - TRBV5-1 CASSLAPRLYNEQFF TGCGCCAGCAGCTTGGCCCCCCGGCTTTACAATGAGCAGTTCTTC